One and the same sample provided the 12 T cell receptor beta chains below, sequenced in a study of CD8+ T cells in alopecia areata. Extraction of RNA preceded its reverse transcription into cDNA, which served as the sequencing template. Repertoires were generated with immunoSEQ multiplex PCR, while TCRdb's copy carries only in-frame clones and drops some. The profile covers just under 65,000 clones, with more than 45% appearing a single time and over 20% taken by the ten largest. Treatment reported: oral pan-JAK inhibitor, 5-10 mg twice daily. The sample in question was CD8+ T cells sorted from blood, obtained at roughly week 36, from a patient treated with tofacitinib. These receptor sequences come from a human donor with alopecia areata.

The table lists this clone with a count of one. The chain combines TRBV5-4 with TRBJ1-2; 7 bases line up with TRBD1. The V gene end was trimmed by 6 bases and the J gene end by 6 bases; junction bases not matched to a gene: 8. The germline V gene has CDR1 SGHNT and CDR2 YYREEE (reference sequence). The CDR3 contains 13 residues. The CDR3 DNA is TGTGCCAGCACAGGGGGTCAAATTGATGGCTACACCTTC. Translating it yields CASTGGQIDGYTF.

The rearrangement joins TRBV27 to TRBJ2-7; D gene ambiguous. The V end was cut by 8 bases, the J end by 5 bases, with 10 bases between. Germline V gene lookup returns CDR1 MNHEY and CDR2 SMNVEV (reference sequence). The CDR3 runs 11 residues. The CDR3 DNA sequence: TGTGCCAGCCAGCAAGGCGACGAGCAGTACTTC. As protein: CASQQGDEQYF.

This clone was detected only a few times. The chain has TRBV7-9 and TRBJ2-5, with TRBD1 as a possible D gene (6 bases). Trimming cost V 1 base and J 3 bases, with 12 bases left between them. Looked up from germline, CDR1 is SEHNR and CDR2 is FQNEAQ (reference sequence). CDR3 length: 15 amino acids. CDR3: CASSLVGGQEETQYF. The CDR3 DNA sequence: TGTGCCAGCAGCTTAGTTGGGGGCCAAGAAGAGACCCAGTACTTC.

This clone has more than one count but fewer than ten. The chain is built from TRBV30 and TRBJ2-7; maybe TRBD1 (5 bases). The V and J ends lost 4 bases and 3 bases respectively, with 16 bases between them. CDR3 length: 14 residues. Germline assignment: CDR1 GTSNPN and CDR2 SVGIG (reference sequence). This CDR3 reads CAWTPRDSSYEQYF. As DNA, the CDR3 is TGTGCCTGGACCCCCCGCGACAGCAGCTACGAGCAGTACTTC.

The chain employs TRBV9 and TRBJ2-1, with 12 bases that match TRBD2. Germline-derived CDR1 and CDR2 are SGDLS and YYNGEE. The V and J ends lost 0 bases and 4 bases, in that order; junction bases with no gene match: 2. CDR3 length: 16 residues. The CDR3 nucleotides read TGTGCCAGCAGCGTAGGTGGGACTAGCGGGTACAATGAGCAGTTCTTC. Translated, it gives CASSVGGTSGYNEQFF.

This clone was seen just once. This chain connects TRBV30 to TRBJ2-7, with a tentative D call TRBD1 (5 bases). Looked up from germline, CDR1 is GTSNPN and CDR2 is SVGIG (reference sequence). V was clipped by 0 bases and J by 3 bases, with 15 bases between them. The CDR3 spans 15 residues. For the CDR3, the DNA is TGTGCCTGGAGTGTTGGGCAGGGCTCCATCTACGAGCAGTACTTC. Encoded protein: CAWSVGQGSIYEQYF.

This clone appeared a few times. The chain combines TRBV29-1 with TRBJ2-5, with 7 bases matching TRBD2. The CDR3 covers 19 residues. The germline CDR1 and CDR2 sequences are SQVTM and ANQGSEA. The CDR3 loop is CTKLEAPFGRGERQETQYF. CDR3 nucleotides: TGCACCAAACTCGAAGCCCCCTTCGGCCGGGGGGAGAGACAAGAGACCCAGTACTTC. The entire variable domain, with the rest obtained from reference TRBV29-1 and TRBJ2-5, is as follows: SAVISQKPSRDICQRGTSLTIQCQVDSQVTMMFWYRQQPGQSLTLIATANQGSEATYESGFVIDKFPISRPNLTFSTLTVSNMSPEDSSIYLCTKLEAPFGRGERQETQYFGPGTRLLVL.

The rearrangement links TRBV6-6 to TRBJ1-2, with D possibly matching TRBD1 (5 bases). CDR1 and CDR2 (germline): MNHNY, SVGAGI (reference sequence). The CDR3 has 11 amino acids. Trimming stripped 8 bases from V and 8 bases from J, with 12 bases between. CDR3 protein: CASGVGVGYTF. The CDR3 nucleotides are TGTGCCAGCGGAGTGGGGGTGGGCTACACCTTC.

For the CDR3, the DNA is TGTGCCAGCAGCTTGGATAGCGGGGATGACGGGGAGCTGTTTTTT. Its translation is CASSLDSGDDGELFF. This chain links TRBV5-4 with TRBJ2-2, with TRBD2 identical over 8 bases. This CDR3 is 15 amino acids long. The germline V gene encodes CDR1 SGHNT and CDR2 YYREEE (reference sequence). V dropped 0 bases and J dropped 7; count of bases not matched to a gene: 5.

V gene TRBV30 combines with J gene TRBJ2-7; 8 bases match TRBD1. Germline trimming cut 5 bases from V and 0 bases from J; bases unmatched to any gene: 9. The CDR3 is 15 amino acids. Germline V gene sequence: CDR1 GTSNPN, CDR2 SVGIG (reference sequence). The CDR3 DNA reads TGTGCCTGGGGACAGGGTCCTTCGAGCTCCTACGAGCAGTACTTC. Translated, it gives CAWGQGPSSSYEQYF.

In the case of this clone: This sample also contains other DNA sequences that code for the same CDR3. The rearrangement joins TRBV9 to TRBJ2-3; D is ambiguous. V was clipped by 3 bases and J by 2 bases, with 4 bases between them. Germline V gene sequence: CDR1 SGDLS, CDR2 YYNGEE. This CDR3 has 12 residues. This CDR3 is CASSGFTDTQYF. In DNA form, the CDR3 reads TGTGCCAGCAGCGGCTTCACAGATACGCAGTATTTT.

This clone was counted between two and nine times. The chain carries TRBV14 and TRBJ2-5; weak D call: TRBD2 (6 bases). There are 15 residues in the CDR3. With 2 bases removed from V and 0 bases from J, the gap between germline ends came to 10 bases. Germline V CDR1 and CDR2: SGHDN, FVKESK. The chain's CDR3 is CASSQWDSYQETQYF. For the CDR3, the DNA is TGTGCCAGCAGCCAATGGGACTCGTACCAAGAGACCCAGTACTTC.